These T cell receptor beta chains were read from a single sample in a study of T cell responses to AZD1222 COVID-19 vaccine. Using immunoSEQ multiplex PCR, the repertoire was profiled, and TCRdb retains in-frame clones only, with some absent. The data contain roughly 180,000 clones, 91% of them singletons. Sequencing used peripheral blood, obtained 28 days after the second AZD1222 dose. Receptor source: an adult who received the AZD1222 COVID-19 vaccine. The CDR3 runs from the conserved cysteine through the conserved F or W. Fields, in order: CDR3 length, V gene, CDR3 protein.

15,TRBV11-2,CASSLNRGYSYEQYF
16,TRBV3-1/TRBV3-2,CASRPGPASGSYEQYF
12,TRBV2,CASASSGNTIYF
13,TRBV5-1,CASSFLSSYEQFF
11,TRBV6-5,CASSSTYGYTF
14,TRBV30,CASPARGKIYEQYF
12,TRBV29-1,CSVAKGTYEQYF
11,TRBV27,CASSSSGVAFF
13,TRBV10-1,CASSESSPHEQFF
12,TRBV6-5,CASRGLQTEAFF
13,TRBV2,CASRVSGTGELFF
12,TRBV27,CASSKTGYTQYF
14,TRBV2,CASSVAGGSYEQYF
14,TRBV7-2,CASSLAGYYQPQHF
14,TRBV5-8,CASSQLRDIQPQHF
14,TRBV30,CAWRLSGLSEKLFF
13,TRBV6-2/TRBV6-3,CASSQGAHTEAFF
18,TRBV6-8,CASSYSILHSTVLYGYTF
16,TRBV3-1/TRBV3-2,CASSQDLTGWGGEQFF
15,TRBV3-1/TRBV3-2,CASSPAWRGGTEAFF
16,TRBV3-1/TRBV3-2,CASSHSPAGTQETQYF
15,TRBV30,CAWSRRGSSNQPQHF
15,TRBV19,CASRGRVNEETYAFF
12,TRBV10-1,CASTGRTGELFF
15,TRBV5-4,CASSNSGGPKTEAFF
15,TRBV6-5,CASSSGGANNQPQHF
12,TRBV3-1/TRBV3-2,CASSQAGIEAFF
14,TRBV19,CATSWGTGTYGYTF
15,TRBV11-2,CASSLDRAAYNEQFF
15,TRBV15,CATVGGPNSYNEQFF
17,TRBV21-1,CASSPEKTGERGNTIYF
16,TRBV9,CASSVARSFHTGELFF
13,TRBV30,CAWSGSPYNEQFF
13,TRBV7-2,CASSPANTGELFF
18,TRBV4-1,CASSQEGRHGSHAGELFF
16,TRBV5-1,CASSLGRDRPHTEAFF
12,TRBV2,CASSGGFTEAFF
13,TRBV12-3/TRBV12-4,CASSFDRYNEQFF
14,TRBV28,CASSTTSGGELQYF
13,TRBV30,CAWSPGLTDTQYF
15,TRBV7-2,CASSSRDTSNYGYTF
16,TRBV18,CASSLNGGTTTGELFF
11,TRBV6-5,CASSDGNTIYF
14,TRBV19,CASSRRTGNYGYTF
15,TRBV4-3,CASSRGLAAYNEQFF
12,TRBV6-5,CASSRGQLEAFF
13,TRBV5-1,CASSPDREYGYTF
11,TRBV3-1/TRBV3-2,CASSQAYEQYF
16,TRBV9,CASSAGDSLRPYGYTF
16,TRBV28,CASSPFGGGLKEKLFF
20,TRBV28,CASSSSPLMAGERIEDTQYF
13,TRBV5-1,CASRRTVDSPLHF